This T cell receptor (beta chain) was documented in a study of T-cell reconstitution after alpha-beta-depleted transplantation in children. General study findings and limits: Several hundred expanded graft clones reportedly supplied alpha-beta T cells about two months after transplant. A year had passed since transplant, and T-cell counts and diversity by then came mostly from newly produced T cells.

The CDR3 contains 17 residues. Germline V CDR1 and CDR2: LGHNA, YSLEER. Preparation of the TCRbeta library was carried out with unique molecular identifiers. TCRdb independently ran MiXCR on the PCR reads; one entry per CDR3 protein. This table holds some 200,000 distinct CDR3 sequences, approximately 6.9% found once. As regards this clonotype: Its matching antigen is unknown. It may be a read error: a sequence one base away is much more abundant.

Sequencing was performed on PBMCs, taken before TCRalphabeta/CD19-depleted stem cell transplant. The chain couples TRBV4-3 to TRBJ2-6; a possible D gene is TRBD1 (5 bases). The sequence was collected from a boy aged 2 to 9 with acute lymphoblastic leukemia, due to receive a stem cell transplant. The CDR3 protein is CASSQLYRTSGASVLTF. The CDR3, as DNA: TGCGCCAGCAGCCAACTATACAGGACCTCTGGGGCCAGCGTCCTGACTTTC.